What follows are 18 T cell receptor beta chains derived from one specimen sequenced in a study of shared clonotypes between healthy human individuals. Measured with immunoSEQ multiplex PCR; TCRdb has only the in-frame clones, and not every one. The sample shows under 2.5 million clones, approximately 90% of them seen only once. The source material was naive CD4+ T cells from PBMCs. Subset specified: CD45RA+ positively selected. The origin of the receptors is a man younger than 30 in good health. Some clones in this sample may be carry-over from other donors' samples.

V and J are TRBV9 and TRBJ1-2, with D maybe TRBD1 (5 bases). Germline V gives CDR1 SGDLS, CDR2 YYNGEE. The CDR3 totals 12 residues. Trimming took off 7 bases at V and 8 bases at J, with 15 bases between the two ends. CDR3 loop: CASGGGVEGYTF. In DNA, the CDR3 is TGTGCCAGCGGAGGAGGGGTAGAGGGCTACACCTTC.

CDR3 residues: CSAGVGGMEYF. DNA of the CDR3: TGCAGCGCAGGGGTGGGGGGTATGGAGTATTTT. The chain recombines TRBV29-1 with TRBJ2-3; possibly TRBD1 or TRBD2 for D (6 bases each). Trimming removed 7 bases at V and 13 bases at J, with 18 bases between. Germline assignment: CDR1 SQVTM and CDR2 ANQGSEA. The CDR3 runs to 11 residues.

Details on this clone: Other nucleotide sequences in the sample specify the same CDR3. The J gene is TRBJ2-5, the V gene TRBV20-1; D is unresolved. V lost 2 bases to trimming and J lost 5 bases, with 6 bases between them. Germline V lookup: CDR1 DFQATT, CDR2 SNEGSKA (reference sequence). CDR3 length: 11 residues. The CDR3 nucleotides read TGCAGTGCTAGACCACTTGAGACCCAGTACTTC. It yields the protein CSARPLETQYF.

V is TRBV11-3 and J is TRBJ2-7; perhaps D is TRBD1 or TRBD2 (5 bases each). V lost 6 bases to trimming and J lost 5 bases, with 17 bases between them. There are 14 residues in the CDR3. Germline values: CDR1 SGHNT, CDR2 YENEEA. The CDR3 nucleotides read TGTGCCAGCAGTCGTGGGGACGGTGCTAACGAGCAGTACTTC. It is translated as CASSRGDGANEQYF.

V usage is TRBV30 and J usage is TRBJ2-3, with 8 bases matching TRBD2. CDR1 is GTSNPN and CDR2 is SVGIG in the germline V gene (reference sequence). Trimming cost V 3 bases and J 3 bases; bases outside gene matches: 5. CDR3 length equals 14 residues. CDR3 loop: CAWRGPSGTDTQYF. CDR3 bases: TGTGCCTGGAGGGGGCCTAGCGGGACAGATACGCAGTATTTT.

This clone was seen once. This sequence joins TRBV25-1 and TRBJ1-1; D unresolved. V lost 1 base and J 1 base, leaving 13 bases between the germline ends. Germline lookup yields CDR1 MGHDK and CDR2 SYGVNS. The CDR3 length is 16 residues. The CDR3 region is CASSESARTGNTEAFF. The CDR3 bases are TGTGCCAGCAGTGAATCCGCCAGGACGGGGAACACTGAAGCTTTCTTT.

The V call is TRBV28, the J call TRBJ2-2, with unresolved D. The CDR3 length is 11 residues. The V end lost 6 bases, the J end lost 1 base, and 0 bases lay between the germline ends. From germline, CDR1 is MDHEN and CDR2 SYDVKM. As DNA, the CDR3 is TGTGCCAGCAGGAACACCGGGGAGCTGTTTTTT. It translates to CASRNTGELFF.

This chain links TRBV7-2 with TRBJ1-1; TRBD1 aligns across 7 bases. V gave up 0 bases and J gave up 3 bases; unmatched junction bases: 7. CDR1 is SGHTA, CDR2 FQGNSA, per germline. CDR3 length: 16 amino acids. Here the CDR3 DNA reads TGTGCCAGCAGCTTAGCACCCGCCCAGGGGGACACTGAAGCTTTCTTT. Residues: CASSLAPAQGDTEAFF.

This clone occurred once. The CDR3 sequence is CASAQGAGGSPLHF. The CDR3 DNA sequence: TGCGCCAGCGCACAAGGGGCAGGGGGTTCACCCCTCCACTTT. The rearrangement joins TRBV4-1 to TRBJ1-6; TRBD1 agrees at 7 bases. Germline CDR1 reads MGHRA; CDR2 reads YSYEKL. The V segment lost 8 bases and the J segment 9 bases; nucleotides outside the gene matches: 10. This CDR3 comprises 14 residues.

The chain has TRBV11-2 and TRBJ1-1; 7 nucleotides match TRBD1. This CDR3 spans 15 amino acids. V shed 5 bases and J 2 bases; nucleotides not matched to a gene: 8. The germline V gene has CDR1 SGHAT and CDR2 FQNNGV. The CDR3 reads CASSGRTGDNTEAFF. In DNA form, the CDR3 reads TGTGCCAGCAGCGGGAGGACAGGCGACAACACTGAAGCTTTCTTT.

CDR3 residues: CASSLGPGLNEQFF. The CDR3 nucleotides are TGCGCCAGCAGCTTGGGGCCAGGGCTCAATGAGCAGTTCTTC. This chain joins TRBV5-1 and TRBJ2-1, with a weak D call TRBD1 (5 bases). Germline CDR1 is SGHRS and CDR2 is YFSETQ. This CDR3 contains 14 residues. V lost 0 bases and J lost 6, with 10 bases in between.

The V call is TRBV2, the J call TRBJ1-5, with 8 nucleotides matching TRBD1. V lost 6 bases, J lost 1 base, and 8 bases stayed unmatched. CDR3 length: 16 amino acids. The germline V gene has CDR1 SNHLY and CDR2 FYNNEI. The CDR3 DNA is TGTGCCAGCAGCCCCAACAGGGGGGAGAGCAATCAGCCCCAGCATTTT. It specifies CASSPNRGESNQPQHF.

The chain joins TRBV2 to TRBJ1-6, with 7 bases aligning to TRBD1. The trim removed 8 bases at V and 7 bases at J, leaving 5 bases unmatched. The CDR3 has 13 amino acids. The V gene's germline CDR1 is SNHLY and CDR2 FYNNEI. CDR3 region: CASRDRENSPLHF. DNA for the CDR3: TGTGCCAGCCGAGACAGGGAGAATTCACCCCTCCACTTT.

The chain carries TRBV5-4 and TRBJ1-4; the D gene is possibly TRBD1 (5 bases). Germline V CDR1 and CDR2: SGHNT, YYREEE (reference sequence). The CDR3 is 14 residues long. With 5 bases removed from V and 2 bases from J, the gap between germline ends came to 10 bases. The CDR3 nucleotides are TGTGCCAGCAGTGTTGGGGCGACTAATGAAAAACTGTTTTTT. This sequence encodes CASSVGATNEKLFF.

DNA for the CDR3: TGCGCCAGCAGCCACGGGACCGCTCACTTCGGGGAGACCCAGTACTTC. Encoded protein: CASSHGTAHFGETQYF. The chain uses TRBV5-1 and TRBJ2-5; D is perhaps TRBD1 or TRBD2 (5 bases each). Germline CDR1 reads SGHRS; CDR2 reads YFSETQ. V dropped 4 bases and J dropped 5 bases, with 21 bases sitting between them. CDR3 size: 16 residues.

V gene TRBV27 combines with J gene TRBJ1-5, with 7 nucleotides matching TRBD1. The ends lost 10 bases at V and 0 bases at J; junction bases unmatched: 6. CDR1 and CDR2 (germline): MNHEY, SMNVEV (reference sequence). CDR3 length equals 14 residues. The CDR3 region is CATRDSNSNQPQHF. CDR3 nucleotide sequence: TGTGCCACTCGGGACAGTAATAGCAATCAGCCCCAGCATTTT.

J is TRBJ2-3 and V is TRBV7-9, with TRBD2 matching over 12 bases. The CDR3 loop spans 18 amino acids. Germline loops: CDR1 SEHNR, CDR2 FQNEAQ (reference sequence). J was trimmed by 11 bases and V by 1 base; bases with no gene match: 16. CDR3 sequence reads: CASSLVRRLAGEGPMQYF. DNA of the CDR3: TGTGCCAGCAGCTTAGTAAGACGACTAGCGGGAGAGGGTCCTATGCAGTATTTT.

This clone was picked up one time. V and J are TRBV5-1 and TRBJ2-3; 9 nucleotides align to TRBD2. V lost 1 base, J lost 2 bases, and 5 bases stayed unmatched. In germline, CDR1 is SGHRS, CDR2 YFSETQ. The CDR3 loop spans 16 amino acids. The CDR3 sequence is CASSLKTSGYTDTQYF. The CDR3 nucleotides read TGCGCCAGCAGCTTGAAGACTAGCGGCTACACAGATACGCAGTATTTT.